What follows are 10 T cell receptor beta chains derived from one specimen sequenced in a study of T-cell memory formation after mild COVID-19. TCRdb recomputed calls from the 5' RACE reads with MiXCR, one row per CDR3 protein. The table records roughly 610,000 distinct CDR3 sequences, 17% of them present only once. Sequenced input: PBMCs or a T cell subset sorted from them (not recorded which). Receptors originate from an adult woman who had mild COVID-19 (a few samples of this study predate the infection). Cell type and time point are not known.

V usage is TRBV9 and J usage is TRBJ1-1; tentative D call: TRBD1 (5 bases). Trimming pared 0 bases from V and 0 bases from J, leaving 12 bases between. Germline values: CDR1 SGDLS, CDR2 YYNGEE. There are 16 residues in the CDR3. CDR3 loop: CASSVAQGTMNTEAFF. The CDR3 DNA is TGTGCCAGCAGCGTAGCCCAGGGTACTATGAACACTGAAGCTTTCTTT.

This clonotype was counted a few times. The V call is TRBV15, the J call TRBJ1-6; 11 nucleotides line up with TRBD1. Germline V gene lookup returns CDR1 LNHNV and CDR2 YYDKDF (reference sequence). Unmatched junction bases numbered 2, after V lost 3 bases and J lost 7 bases. This CDR3 comprises 15 residues. CDR3 nucleotide sequence: TGTGCCACCAGCAGCGGGACAGGGGGGAATTCACCCCTCCACTTT. Its translation: CATSSGTGGNSPLHF.

This clonotype was seen only a few times. The chain links TRBV12-3 or TRBV12-4 to TRBJ2-1; no definite D call. Trimming took off 2 bases at V and 10 bases at J, with 6 bases between the two ends. The CDR3 runs 11 residues. The CDR3 nucleotides read TGTGCCAGCAGTTTACGGCAGGAGCAGTTCTTC. As protein: CASSLRQEQFF.

This clonotype was found a few times. The rearrangement links TRBV5-1 to TRBJ2-3; D may match TRBD1 or TRBD2 (5 bases each). V was pared by 4 bases and J by 1 base, with 13 bases between. The CDR3 length is 15 residues. Germline V gives CDR1 SGHRS, CDR2 YFSETQ. CDR3 in amino acids: CASSEGNRGTDTQYF. In DNA form, the CDR3 reads TGCGCCAGCAGCGAGGGGAATCGAGGCACAGATACGCAGTATTTT.

This clonotype was observed a few times. This CDR3 reads CASSNRGENTEAFF. In DNA, the CDR3 is TGTGCCAGCAGCAACAGAGGGGAGAACACTGAAGCTTTCTTT. This chain links TRBV7-9 with TRBJ1-1, with a tentative D call TRBD1 (5 bases). Germline CDR1 reads SEHNR; CDR2 reads FQNEAQ (reference sequence). Trimming removed 5 bases from V and 1 base from J, with 11 bases in between. There are 14 residues in the CDR3.

This clonotype was counted a few times. The chain joins TRBV7-9 to TRBJ2-1, with TRBD2 matching over 11 bases. With V trimmed by 3 bases and J by 3 bases, 7 bases remained unmatched. This CDR3 region has 17 residues. The germline V gene has CDR1 SEHNR and CDR2 FQNEAQ (reference sequence). The CDR3 DNA follows: TGTGCCAGCAGCTTGGGGGGGACTAGCGGATTCTACAATGAGCAGTTCTTC. Residues: CASSLGGTSGFYNEQFF.

The chain links TRBV5-1 to TRBJ2-1; TRBD2 aligns across 14 bases. V lost 3 bases to trimming and J lost 0 bases; unmatched junction nucleotides: 5. This CDR3 has 18 residues. CDR1 and CDR2 from the germline V gene are SGHRS and YFSETQ. DNA for the CDR3: TGCGCCAGCAGCTCCGGACTAGCGGGAGGCGTCTCCTACAATGAGCAGTTCTTC. Encoded protein: CASSSGLAGGVSYNEQFF.

This clonotype occurred a few times. The rearrangement links TRBV5-1 to TRBJ1-1; D gene uncertain. This CDR3 contains 16 residues. V shed 3 bases and J shed 1 base, with 16 bases lying between them. Germline V gives CDR1 SGHRS, CDR2 YFSETQ. The CDR3 DNA reads TGCGCCAGCAGCTCCGGAGATAGACGGGAGAACACTGAAGCTTTCTTT. It translates to CASSSGDRRENTEAFF.

The chain has TRBV12-3 or TRBV12-4 and TRBJ1-5; the D is unclear. CDR3 size: 14 residues. V was clipped by 6 bases and J by 1 base, with 10 bases between them. The CDR3 reads CASRVSGSNQPQHF. CDR3 DNA sequence: TGTGCCAGCAGGGTCTCGGGGAGCAATCAGCCCCAGCATTTT.

This clonotype was found a few times. This chain links TRBV12-3 or TRBV12-4 with TRBJ2-5, with D unclear. The CDR3 is 15 amino acids. The V end was cut by 3 bases, the J end by 2 bases, with 13 bases between. Here the CDR3 reads CASSLGSPQQETQYF. The CDR3 coding sequence is TGTGCCAGCAGTTTGGGGTCCCCCCAGCAAGAGACCCAGTACTTC.